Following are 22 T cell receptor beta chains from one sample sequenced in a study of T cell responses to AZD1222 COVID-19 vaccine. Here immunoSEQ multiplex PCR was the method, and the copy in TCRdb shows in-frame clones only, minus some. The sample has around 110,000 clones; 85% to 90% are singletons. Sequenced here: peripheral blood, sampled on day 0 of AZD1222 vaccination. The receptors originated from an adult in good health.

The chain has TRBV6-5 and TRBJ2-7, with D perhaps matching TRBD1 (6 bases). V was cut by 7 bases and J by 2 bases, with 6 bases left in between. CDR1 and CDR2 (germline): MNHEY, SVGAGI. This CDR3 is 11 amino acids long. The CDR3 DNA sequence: TGTGCCAGCAAGGGGGCCTACGAGCAGTACTTC. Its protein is CASKGAYEQYF.

The CDR3 sequence is CASSVDPEGAEAFF. Here the CDR3 DNA reads TGTGCCAGCAGCGTAGACCCCGAGGGGGCTGAAGCTTTCTTT. This sequence joins TRBV9 and TRBJ1-1; TRBD1 might be the D (6 bases). Germline V lookup: CDR1 SGDLS, CDR2 YYNGEE. The CDR3 is 14 residues long. Between the trimmed V and J ends, which lost 0 bases and 6 bases, there was a span of 12 bases.

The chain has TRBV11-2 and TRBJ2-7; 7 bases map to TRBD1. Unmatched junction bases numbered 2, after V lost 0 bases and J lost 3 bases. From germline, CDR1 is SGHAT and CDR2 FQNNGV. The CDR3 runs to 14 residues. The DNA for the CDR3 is TGTGCCAGCAGCTTAGACGACAGGGTCTACGAGCAGTACTTC. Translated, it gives CASSLDDRVYEQYF.

DNA of the CDR3: TGTGCCAGCGGCCGGGTCCTGGGGAGTGGGGCCAACGTCCTGACTTTC. This gives the protein CASGRVLGSGANVLTF. The chain links TRBV28 to TRBJ2-6, with a weak D call TRBD2 (5 bases). There are 16 residues in the CDR3. Trimming took off 8 bases at V and 3 bases at J, with 17 bases between the two ends. From germline, CDR1 is MDHEN and CDR2 SYDVKM.

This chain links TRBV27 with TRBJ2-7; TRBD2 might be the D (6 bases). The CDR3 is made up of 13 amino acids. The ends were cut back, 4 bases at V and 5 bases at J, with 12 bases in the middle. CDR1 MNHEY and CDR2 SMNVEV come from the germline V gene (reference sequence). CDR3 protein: CASSWDWSDEQYF. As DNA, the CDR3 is TGTGCCAGCAGTTGGGACTGGTCCGACGAGCAGTACTTC.

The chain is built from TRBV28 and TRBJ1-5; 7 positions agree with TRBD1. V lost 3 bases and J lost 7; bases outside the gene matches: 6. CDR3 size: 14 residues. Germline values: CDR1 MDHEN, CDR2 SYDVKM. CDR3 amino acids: CASSLRGPGQPQHF. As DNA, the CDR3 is TGTGCCAGCAGTTTGAGGGGGCCGGGGCAGCCCCAGCATTTT.

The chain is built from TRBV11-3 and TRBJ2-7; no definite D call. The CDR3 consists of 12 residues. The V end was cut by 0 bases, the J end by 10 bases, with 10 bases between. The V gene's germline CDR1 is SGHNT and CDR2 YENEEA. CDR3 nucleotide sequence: TGTGCCAGCAGCTTAGATAGTGGCCACCAGTACTTC. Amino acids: CASSLDSGHQYF.

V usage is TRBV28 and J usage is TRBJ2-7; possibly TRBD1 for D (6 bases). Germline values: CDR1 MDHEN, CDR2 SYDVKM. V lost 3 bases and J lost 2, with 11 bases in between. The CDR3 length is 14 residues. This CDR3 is CASSLRDKPYEQYF. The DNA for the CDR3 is TGTGCCAGCAGTTTGAGGGACAAACCCTACGAGCAGTACTTC.

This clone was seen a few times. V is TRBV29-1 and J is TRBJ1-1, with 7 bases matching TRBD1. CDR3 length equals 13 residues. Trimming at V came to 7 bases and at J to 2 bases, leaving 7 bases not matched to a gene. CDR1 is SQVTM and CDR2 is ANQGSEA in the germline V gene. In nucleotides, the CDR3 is TGCAGCGGGCTTAGACAGGGTAACACTGAAGCTTTCTTT. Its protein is CSGLRQGNTEAFF.

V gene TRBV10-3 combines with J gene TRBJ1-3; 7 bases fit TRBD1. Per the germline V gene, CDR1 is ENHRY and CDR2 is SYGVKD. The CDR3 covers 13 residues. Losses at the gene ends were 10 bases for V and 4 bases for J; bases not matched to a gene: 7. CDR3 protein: CATTGTVGNTIYF. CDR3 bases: TGTGCCACCACCGGGACAGTGGGAAACACCATATATTTT.

DNA for the CDR3: TGTGCCAGCAGCCGAGGACAGGGGCGGGAGGCCAAAAACATTCAGTACTTC. This codes for CASSRGQGREAKNIQYF. The genes are TRBV4-2 and TRBJ2-4, with 9 bases fitting TRBD1. Germline V gene lookup returns CDR1 LGHNA and CDR2 YNFKEQ. This CDR3 has 17 amino acids. With 4 bases clipped from V and 1 base from J, the junction kept 8 bases outside the gene matches.

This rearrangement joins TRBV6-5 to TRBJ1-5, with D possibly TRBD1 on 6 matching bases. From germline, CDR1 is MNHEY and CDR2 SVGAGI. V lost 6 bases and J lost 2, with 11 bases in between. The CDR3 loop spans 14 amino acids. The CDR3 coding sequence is TGTGCCAGCAGGGATGGACAGCGCAATCAGCCCCAGCATTTT. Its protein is CASRDGQRNQPQHF.

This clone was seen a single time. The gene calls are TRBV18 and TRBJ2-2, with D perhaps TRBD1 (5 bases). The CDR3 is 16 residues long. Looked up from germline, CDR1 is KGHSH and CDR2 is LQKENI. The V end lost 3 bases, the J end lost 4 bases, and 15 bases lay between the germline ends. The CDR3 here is CASSPPAWQGTGELFF. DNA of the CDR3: TGTGCCAGCTCACCCCCGGCCTGGCAGGGCACCGGGGAGCTGTTTTTT.

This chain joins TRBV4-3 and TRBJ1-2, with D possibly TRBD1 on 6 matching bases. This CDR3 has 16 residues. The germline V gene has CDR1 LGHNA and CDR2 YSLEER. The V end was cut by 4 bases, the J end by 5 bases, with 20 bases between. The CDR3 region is CASSPVGGQGTYGYTF. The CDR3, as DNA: TGCGCCAGCAGCCCCGTAGGGGGACAAGGGACATATGGCTACACCTTC.

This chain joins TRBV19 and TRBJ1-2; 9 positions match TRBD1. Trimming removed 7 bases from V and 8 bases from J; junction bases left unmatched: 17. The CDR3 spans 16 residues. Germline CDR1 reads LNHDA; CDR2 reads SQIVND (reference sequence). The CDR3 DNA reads TGTGCCAGTACCCCGGAGGGACAGGGATCTTATCGCGGCTACACCTTC. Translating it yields CASTPEGQGSYRGYTF.

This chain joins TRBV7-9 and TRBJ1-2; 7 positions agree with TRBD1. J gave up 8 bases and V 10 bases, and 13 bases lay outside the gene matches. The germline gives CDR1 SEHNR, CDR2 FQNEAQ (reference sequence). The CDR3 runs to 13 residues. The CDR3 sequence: CAIDANTGEGYTF. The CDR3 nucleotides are TGTGCCATCGACGCTAATACAGGGGAAGGCTACACCTTC.

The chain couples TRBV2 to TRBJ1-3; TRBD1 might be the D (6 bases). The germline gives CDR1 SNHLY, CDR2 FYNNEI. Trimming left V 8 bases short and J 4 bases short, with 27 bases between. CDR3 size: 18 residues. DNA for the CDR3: TGTGCCAGCGGTCCCCGGGACACATCAAGTGGGTGGGGAAACACCATATATTTT. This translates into CASGPRDTSSGWGNTIYF.

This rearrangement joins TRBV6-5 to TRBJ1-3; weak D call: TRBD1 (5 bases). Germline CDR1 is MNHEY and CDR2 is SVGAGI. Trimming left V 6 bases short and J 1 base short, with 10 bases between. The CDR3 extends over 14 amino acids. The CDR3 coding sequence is TGTGCCAGCAGGCCAGGGCCATCTGGAAACACCATATATTTT. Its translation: CASRPGPSGNTIYF.

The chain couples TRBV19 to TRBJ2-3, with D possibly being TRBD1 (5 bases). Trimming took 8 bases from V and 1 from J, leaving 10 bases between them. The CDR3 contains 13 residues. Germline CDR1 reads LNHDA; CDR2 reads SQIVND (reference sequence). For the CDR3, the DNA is TGTGCCAGTGAACTACAGGGCACAGATACGCAGTATTTT. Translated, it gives CASELQGTDTQYF.

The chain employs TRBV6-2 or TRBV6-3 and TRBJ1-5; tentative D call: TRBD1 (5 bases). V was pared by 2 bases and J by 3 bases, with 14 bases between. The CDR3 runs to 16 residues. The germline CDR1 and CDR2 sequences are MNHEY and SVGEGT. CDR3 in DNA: TGTGCCAGCAGTTACGGGGGACTTCGGGCCAATCAGCCCCAGCATTTT. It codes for CASSYGGLRANQPQHF.

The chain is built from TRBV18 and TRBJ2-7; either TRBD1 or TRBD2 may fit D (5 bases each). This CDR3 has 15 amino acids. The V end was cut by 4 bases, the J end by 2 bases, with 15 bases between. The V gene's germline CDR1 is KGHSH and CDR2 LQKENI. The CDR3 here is CASSRGPGTTYEQYF. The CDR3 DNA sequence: TGTGCCAGCTCACGCGGCCCCGGGACCACCTACGAGCAGTACTTC.

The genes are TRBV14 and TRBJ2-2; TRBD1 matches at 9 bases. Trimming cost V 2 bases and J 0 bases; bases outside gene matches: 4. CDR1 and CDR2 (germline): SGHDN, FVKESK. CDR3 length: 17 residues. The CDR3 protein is CASSQLRTGANTGELFF. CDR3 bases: TGTGCCAGCAGCCAACTGAGGACAGGGGCGAACACCGGGGAGCTGTTTTTT.